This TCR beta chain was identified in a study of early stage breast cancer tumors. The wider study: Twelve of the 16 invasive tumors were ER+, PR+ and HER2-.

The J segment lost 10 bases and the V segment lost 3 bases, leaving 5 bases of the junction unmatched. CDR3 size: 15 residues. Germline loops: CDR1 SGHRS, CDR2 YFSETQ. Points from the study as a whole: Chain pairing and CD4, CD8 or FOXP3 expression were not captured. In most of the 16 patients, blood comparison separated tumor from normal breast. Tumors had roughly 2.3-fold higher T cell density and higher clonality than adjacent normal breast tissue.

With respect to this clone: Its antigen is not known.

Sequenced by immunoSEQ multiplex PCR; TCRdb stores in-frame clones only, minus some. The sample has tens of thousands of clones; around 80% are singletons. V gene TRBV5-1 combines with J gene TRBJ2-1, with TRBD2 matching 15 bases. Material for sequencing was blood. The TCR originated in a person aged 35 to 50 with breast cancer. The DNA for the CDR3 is TGCGCCAGCAGCTCAGGGACTAGCGGGAGGAAAGAGCAGTTCTTC. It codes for CASSSGTSGRKEQFF.